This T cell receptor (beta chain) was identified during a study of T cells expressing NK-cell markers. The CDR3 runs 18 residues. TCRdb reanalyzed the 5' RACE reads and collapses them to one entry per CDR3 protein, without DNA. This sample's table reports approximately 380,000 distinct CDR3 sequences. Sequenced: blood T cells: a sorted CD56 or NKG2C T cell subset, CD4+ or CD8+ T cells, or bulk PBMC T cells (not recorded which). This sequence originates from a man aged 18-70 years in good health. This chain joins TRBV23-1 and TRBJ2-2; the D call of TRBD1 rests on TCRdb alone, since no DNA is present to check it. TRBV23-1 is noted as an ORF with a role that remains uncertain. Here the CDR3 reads CASSPGGNRPANTGELFF.